A single sample gave rise to the 4 T cell receptor beta chains below, sequenced in a study of regulatory and conventional T cells in RAG deficiency. Only in-frame clones appear in the TCRdb table, and some are missing; sequencing was by immunoSEQ multiplex PCR. The repertoire holds 32,000 or so clones, with around nine tenths as singletons. The data also belong to a second study, concerning regulatory T cells. Per that paper: Amplification used 52 TRBV primers and 13 TRBJ primers.

The specimen sequenced was CD8+ T cells sorted from blood. These receptors originate from a human donor in good health.

The chain uses TRBV27 and TRBJ1-1, with TRBD1 as a possible D gene (5 bases). The CDR3 covers 14 residues. The V end was cut by 5 bases, the J end by 0 bases, with 10 bases between. Germline V gene lookup returns CDR1 MNHEY and CDR2 SMNVEV (reference sequence). The CDR3: CASSPGTMNTEAFF. CDR3 bases: TGTGCCAGCAGTCCCGGGACGATGAACACTGAAGCTTTCTTT.

V gene TRBV5-1 combines with J gene TRBJ1-3, with D possibly TRBD1 on 6 matching bases. Germline V gene data show CDR1 as SGHRS and CDR2 as YFSETQ. This CDR3 comprises 15 residues. Trimming removed 0 bases at V and 0 bases at J, with 7 bases between. CDR3 bases: TGCGCCAGCAGCTTGGGGGACACCTCTGGAAACACCATATATTTT. Its translation is CASSLGDTSGNTIYF.

The chain uses TRBV2 and TRBJ2-1; D perhaps matches TRBD1 (5 bases). The ends were cut back, 2 bases at V and 8 bases at J, with 16 bases in the middle. The CDR3 spans 15 residues. Germline CDR1 and CDR2: SNHLY and FYNNEI. CDR3 nucleotides: TGTGCCAGCAGTGAAAGTCGTCAGGGTGGTGATGAGCAGTTCTTC. Translated, it gives CASSESRQGGDEQFF.

The chain uses TRBV6-1 and TRBJ2-6; weak D call: TRBD1 (5 bases). The germline V gene has CDR1 MNHNS and CDR2 SASEGT. Trimming took off 6 bases at V and 2 bases at J, with 8 bases between the two ends. The CDR3 loop spans 14 amino acids. The CDR3 DNA reads TGTGCCAGCAGCGCAGGGCCTGGGGCCAACGTCCTGACTTTC. Translated: CASSAGPGANVLTF.